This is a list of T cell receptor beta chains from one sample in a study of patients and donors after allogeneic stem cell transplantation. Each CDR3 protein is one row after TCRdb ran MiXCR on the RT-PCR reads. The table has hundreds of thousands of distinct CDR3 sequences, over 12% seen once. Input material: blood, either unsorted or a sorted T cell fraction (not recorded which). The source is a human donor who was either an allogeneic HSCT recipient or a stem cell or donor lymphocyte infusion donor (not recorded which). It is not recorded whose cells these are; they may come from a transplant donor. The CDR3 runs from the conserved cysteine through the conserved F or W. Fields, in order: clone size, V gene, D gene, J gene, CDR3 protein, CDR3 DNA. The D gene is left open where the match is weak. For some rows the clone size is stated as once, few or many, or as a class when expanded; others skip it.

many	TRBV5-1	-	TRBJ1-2	CASSSDGDRGGYTF	TGCGCCAGCAGCTCGGACGGGGACCGGGGTGGCTACACCTTC
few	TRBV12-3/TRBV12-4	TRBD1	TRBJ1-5	CASRPTGVNQPQHF	TGTGCCAGCAGGCCGACAGGGGTCAATCAGCCCCAGCATTTT
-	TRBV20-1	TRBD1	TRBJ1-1	CSAGDRTKNTEAFF	TGCAGTGCGGGGGACAGAACCAAGAACACTGAAGCTTTCTTT
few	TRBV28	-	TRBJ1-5	CASSETGLNNQPQHF	TGTGCCAGCAGCGAGACAGGACTTAACAATCAGCCCCAGCATTTT
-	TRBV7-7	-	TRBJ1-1	CASSLSPETEAFF	TGTGCTAGCAGCTTATCCCCAGAGACTGAAGCTTTCTTT
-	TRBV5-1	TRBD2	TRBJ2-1	CASSPSAAGVNNEQFF	TGCGCCAGCAGCCCCTCCGCAGCGGGGGTAAACAATGAGCAGTTCTTC
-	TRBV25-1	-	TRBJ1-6	CASSDTGTAPLHF	TGTGCCAGCAGTGACACCGGGACGGCACCCCTCCACTTT
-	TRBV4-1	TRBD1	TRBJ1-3	CASSRQQGVSGNTIYF	TGCGCCAGCAGCCGACAACAGGGGGTCTCTGGAAACACCATATATTTT
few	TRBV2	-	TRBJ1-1	CALGPGFEAFF	TGTGCCCTAGGCCCAGGGTTCGAAGCTTTCTTT
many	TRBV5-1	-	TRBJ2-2	CASGQGFGELFF	TGCGCCAGCGGCCAAGGGTTCGGGGAGCTGTTTTTT
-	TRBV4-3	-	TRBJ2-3	CASSHGSSSTQYF	TGCGCCAGCAGCCACGGATCTAGTTCTACGCAGTATTTT
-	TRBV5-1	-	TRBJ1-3	CASSPGSAGGNTIYF	TGCGCCAGCAGCCCGGGGTCGGCGGGGGGAAACACCATATATTTT
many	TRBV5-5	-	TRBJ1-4	CASSFSAVNEKLFF	TGTGCCAGCAGCTTTTCGGCGGTGAATGAAAAACTGTTTTTT
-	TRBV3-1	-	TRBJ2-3	CASSKLGWSDTQYF	TGTGCCAGCAGCAAACTCGGGTGGTCAGATACGCAGTATTTT
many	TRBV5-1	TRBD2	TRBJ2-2	CASSGTSGVNTGELFF	TGCGCCAGCAGCGGCACTAGCGGGGTGAACACCGGGGAGCTGTTTTTT
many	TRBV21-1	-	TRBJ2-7	CASSKGVLYEQYF	TGTGCCAGCAGCAAAGGGGTCCTCTACGAGCAGTACTTC
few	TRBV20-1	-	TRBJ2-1	CSAIRIFSYNEQFF	TGCAGTGCTATAAGGATCTTCTCCTACAATGAGCAGTTCTTC
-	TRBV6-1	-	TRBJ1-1	CASSWGRTEAFF	TGTGCCAGCAGCTGGGGGAGAACTGAAGCTTTCTTT
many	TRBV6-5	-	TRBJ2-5	CASSYGSGAGGETQYF	TGTGCCAGCAGTTACGGATCAGGGGCCGGTGGGGAGACCCAGTACTTC
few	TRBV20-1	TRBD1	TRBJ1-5	CSARPGQGNHLQHF	TGCAGTGCCAGACCGGGACAGGGTAATCATCTCCAGCATTTT
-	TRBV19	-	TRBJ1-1	CASSGQLSTEAFF	TGTGCCAGTAGCGGACAGTTAAGCACTGAAGCTTTCTTT
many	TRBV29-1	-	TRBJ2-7	CSVEDLQYEQYF	TGCAGCGTTGAAGATCTACAATACGAGCAGTACTTC
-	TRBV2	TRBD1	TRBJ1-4	CASSLTGEPNEKLFF	TGTGCCAGCAGTTTAACAGGGGAACCTAATGAAAAACTGTTTTTT
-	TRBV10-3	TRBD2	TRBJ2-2	CAIPLASGGVNTGELFF	TGTGCCATTCCTCTCGCTAGCGGGGGGGTGAACACCGGGGAGCTGTTTTTT
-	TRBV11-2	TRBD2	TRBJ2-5	CASSLPSSGAYQETQYF	TGTGCCAGCAGCTTACCCTCTAGCGGGGCGTACCAAGAGACCCAGTACTTC
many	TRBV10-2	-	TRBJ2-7	CASSVQGSYEQYF	TGCGCCAGCAGTGTCCAGGGGTCCTACGAGCAGTACTTC
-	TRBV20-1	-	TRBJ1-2	CSAQDIRGHYGYTF	TGCAGTGCTCAGGACATAAGGGGACACTATGGCTACACCTTC
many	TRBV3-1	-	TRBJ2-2	CASSQSRRPGELFF	TGTGCCAGCAGCCAAAGCAGACGTCCGGGGGAGCTGTTTTTT
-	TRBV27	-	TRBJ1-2	CASSPLGSPLYGYTF	TGTGCCAGCAGTCCCCTTGGTTCCCCCCTCTATGGCTACACCTTC
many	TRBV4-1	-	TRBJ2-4	CASSQEGQGTKNIQYF	TGCGCCAGCAGCCAAGAAGGGCAGGGCACCAAAAACATTCAGTACTTC
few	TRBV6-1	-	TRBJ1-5	CASSAQLSNQPQHF	TGTGCCAGCAGCGCTCAGCTTAGCAATCAGCCCCAGCATTTT
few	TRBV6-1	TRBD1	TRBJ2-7	CASRPLGTANYEQYF	TGTGCCAGCCGACCCCTCGGGACAGCTAACTACGAGCAGTACTTC
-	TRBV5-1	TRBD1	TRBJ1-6	CASSLGQGRDSPLHF	TGCGCCAGCAGCCTCGGACAGGGAAGAGATTCACCCCTCCACTTT
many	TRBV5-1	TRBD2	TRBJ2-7	CASSYLAGRDEQYF	TGCGCCAGCAGTTACCTAGCGGGGCGAGACGAGCAGTACTTC
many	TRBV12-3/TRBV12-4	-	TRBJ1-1	CASSGQGRNTEAFF	TGTGCCAGCAGCGGGCAGGGCAGAAACACTGAAGCTTTCTTT
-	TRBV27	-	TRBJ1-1	CASSLYWAGTEAFF	TGTGCCAGCAGTTTATATTGGGCCGGGACTGAAGCTTTCTTT
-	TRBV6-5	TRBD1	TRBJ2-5	CASSYSGQGLWETQYF	TGTGCCAGCAGTTACTCGGGACAGGGGTTGTGGGAGACCCAGTACTTC
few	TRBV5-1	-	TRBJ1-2	CASSSSLDGSAAYTF	TGCGCCAGCAGCTCGAGCCTAGACGGATCAGCTGCCTACACCTTC